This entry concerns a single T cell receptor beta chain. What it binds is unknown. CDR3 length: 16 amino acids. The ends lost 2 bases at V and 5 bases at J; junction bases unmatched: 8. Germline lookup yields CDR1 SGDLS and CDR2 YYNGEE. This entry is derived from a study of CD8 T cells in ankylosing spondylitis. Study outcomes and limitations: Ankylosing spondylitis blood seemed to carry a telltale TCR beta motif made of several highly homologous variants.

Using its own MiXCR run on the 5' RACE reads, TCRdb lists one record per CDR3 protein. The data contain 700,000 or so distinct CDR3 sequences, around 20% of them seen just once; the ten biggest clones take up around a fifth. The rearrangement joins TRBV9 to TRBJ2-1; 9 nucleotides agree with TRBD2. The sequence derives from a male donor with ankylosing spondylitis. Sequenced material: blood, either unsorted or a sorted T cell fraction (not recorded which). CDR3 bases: TGTGCCAGCAGCGTGGCGGGAGGGCCGGGGGACAATGAGCAGTTCTTC. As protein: CASSVAGGPGDNEQFF.